The 16 T cell receptor beta chains listed next were all sequenced from one sample in a study of T-cell memory formation after mild COVID-19. TCRdb independently ran MiXCR on the 5' RACE reads; one entry per CDR3 protein. This repertoire shows under 700,000 distinct CDR3 sequences, around 20% found once; its top ten account for around an eighth. Sequencing was carried out using PBMCs or a T cell subset sorted from them (not recorded which). The receptors derive from an adult woman who had mild COVID-19 (a few samples of this study predate the infection). Cell type and time point are not known.

There are a few counts of this clonotype. The chain has TRBV27 and TRBJ1-2; maybe TRBD1 (6 bases). CDR1 MNHEY and CDR2 SMNVEV come from the germline V gene (reference sequence). There are 13 residues in the CDR3. Trimming took off 6 bases at V and 6 bases at J, with 14 bases between the two ends. CDR3 loop: CASSTLQGNGYTF. CDR3 DNA sequence: TGTGCCAGCAGCACCCTACAGGGTAATGGCTACACCTTC.

V usage is TRBV2 and J usage is TRBJ2-4, with 8 bases lining up with TRBD1. This CDR3 contains 17 residues. The germline V gene encodes CDR1 SNHLY and CDR2 FYNNEI. Trimming took 4 bases from V and 4 from J; bases not matched to a gene: 12. CDR3 DNA: TGTGCCAGCAGTGCATCGACAGGGGTGGCCGTAAAAAACATTCAGTACTTC. This translates into CASSASTGVAVKNIQYF.

The chain links TRBV20-1 to TRBJ2-7; D not resolved. The V end lost 5 bases, the J end lost 4 bases, and 9 bases lay between the germline ends. CDR1 and CDR2 from the germline V gene are DFQATT and SNEGSKA (reference sequence). The length of the CDR3 is 11 residues. In DNA, the CDR3 is TGCAGTGCTCTCCAGGCATACGAGCAGTACTTC. It yields the protein CSALQAYEQYF.

The chain employs TRBV5-6 and TRBJ2-3, with D possibly called TRBD1 or TRBD2 (6 bases each). The germline V gene has CDR1 SGHDT and CDR2 YYEEEE. Trimming cost V 2 bases and J 0 bases, with 13 bases left between them. The CDR3 runs to 16 residues. CDR3 in amino acids: CASSLGGMWSTDTQYF. DNA for the CDR3: TGTGCCAGCAGCTTAGGGGGGATGTGGAGCACAGATACGCAGTATTTT. Variable domain in full (rest from reference TRBV5-6 and TRBJ2-3): DAGVTQSPTHLIKTRGQQVTLRCSPKSGHDTVSWYQQALGQGPQFIFQYYEEEERQRGNFPDRFSGHQFPNYSSELNVNALLLGDSALYLCASSLGGMWSTDTQYFGPGTRLTVL.

This chain joins TRBV12-3 or TRBV12-4 and TRBJ1-1; TRBD1 might be the D (5 bases). This CDR3 is built from 13 residues. V gave up 7 bases and J gave up 6 bases, with 15 bases separating them. The DNA for the CDR3 is TGTGCCAGCACCGGGATGGGGGGGTCTGAAGCTTTCTTT. Translating gives CASTGMGGSEAFF.

The chain joins TRBV12-3 or TRBV12-4 to TRBJ2-5; no clear D gene. With 3 bases removed from V and 5 bases from J, the gap between germline ends came to 7 bases. CDR3 size: 12 residues. CDR3 sequence (DNA): TGTGCCAGCAGTTTTTTCGGCGAGACCCAGTACTTC. It yields the protein CASSFFGETQYF.

This clonotype was seen more than once but under ten times. The chain joins TRBV18 to TRBJ2-7, with D unresolved. V was shortened by 0 bases and J by 2 bases, with 5 bases between the two germline ends. The length of the CDR3 is 13 residues. CDR1 is KGHSH, CDR2 LQKENI, per germline. CDR3 DNA sequence: TGTGCCAGCTCACCACCTCAGGCCTACGAGCAGTACTTC. This gives the protein CASSPPQAYEQYF.

CDR3 loop: CASSPLRLSTDTQYF. The CDR3 coding sequence is TGTGCCAGCTCACCATTGCGCTTAAGCACAGATACGCAGTATTTT. This chain uses TRBV18 with TRBJ2-3; D unresolved. Per the germline V gene, CDR1 is KGHSH and CDR2 is LQKENI. The V gene lost 2 bases and the J gene lost 0 bases, with 9 bases spanning the gap. The CDR3 loop spans 15 amino acids.

The chain is built from TRBV28 and TRBJ1-1; tentative D call: TRBD1 (5 bases). The CDR3 is 15 residues long. Trimming removed 8 bases from V and 1 base from J, with 17 bases in between. Germline V lookup: CDR1 MDHEN, CDR2 SYDVKM. The CDR3 loop reads CASVAGSTGNTEAFF. As DNA, the CDR3 is TGTGCCAGCGTTGCAGGGTCGACCGGGAACACTGAAGCTTTCTTT.

This clonotype has only a few counts. The chain has TRBV2 and TRBJ2-3, with D possibly being TRBD2 (7 bases). V lost 10 bases to trimming and J lost 8 bases, with 19 bases between them. Germline CDR1 reads SNHLY; CDR2 reads FYNNEI. The CDR3 loop spans 13 amino acids. The DNA for the CDR3 is TGTGCCACCGCCCGGAACAGGGAGGGTACGCAGTATTTT. Amino acid sequence: CATARNREGTQYF.

The chain uses TRBV12-3 or TRBV12-4 and TRBJ1-1; D unclear. The CDR3 consists of 11 residues. The V and J ends lost 2 bases and 7 bases respectively, with 5 bases between them. CDR3 coding DNA: TGTGCCAGCAGTTTAAGCCATGAAGCTTTCTTT. The encoded protein is CASSLSHEAFF.

The rearrangement uses TRBV6-5 and TRBJ2-3, with 8 bases lining up with TRBD1. The germline V gene has CDR1 MNHEY and CDR2 SVGAGI. The CDR3 contains 15 residues. The V segment lost 6 bases and the J segment 2 bases; nucleotides outside the gene matches: 7. The CDR3 coding sequence is TGTGCCAGCAGCCGACGACAGGGGAACACAGATACGCAGTATTTT. This translates into CASSRRQGNTDTQYF.

The chain has TRBV11-1 and TRBJ2-1; TRBD1 aligns across 9 bases. The CDR3 loop spans 15 amino acids. The germline gives CDR1 SGHAT, CDR2 FQDESV (reference sequence). V was clipped by 5 bases and J by 5 bases; unmatched bases: 7. CDR3 DNA sequence: TGTGCCAGCAGCCTCGACAGGGGGTCCCACAATGAGCAGTTCTTC. As protein: CASSLDRGSHNEQFF.

This clonotype has a handful of counts. The rearrangement joins TRBV6-6 to TRBJ1-2; D is uncertain. Germline CDR1 MNHNY, CDR2 SVGAGI (reference sequence). Trimming shortened V by 3 bases and J by 8 bases, and 13 bases separated the two germline ends. The CDR3 consists of 13 residues. The CDR3 nucleotides are TGTGCCAGCAGTTATGCTCGCGATACGGGCTACACCTTC. Translating gives CASSYARDTGYTF.

This clonotype was counted only a few times. The gene calls are TRBV7-8 and TRBJ1-2; D possibly corresponds to TRBD1 (5 bases). The ends were cut back, 5 bases at V and 6 bases at J, with 19 bases in the middle. Germline CDR1 reads SGHVS; CDR2 reads FQNEAQ. This CDR3 has 15 amino acids. In nucleotides, the CDR3 is TGTGCCAGCAGCGGACGGACATATCTTGGGGATGGCTACACCTTC. Translated, it gives CASSGRTYLGDGYTF.

This clonotype was observed a few times. This sequence joins TRBV12-3 or TRBV12-4 and TRBJ2-7; possible D gene TRBD2, 5 bases. The CDR3 totals 14 residues. The germline V and J ends were trimmed by 1 base and 2 bases, with 9 bases remaining between them. CDR3 nucleotides: TGTGCCAGCAGTTTAGTCGGGGAAGCCTACGAGCAGTACTTC. Translation gives CASSLVGEAYEQYF.